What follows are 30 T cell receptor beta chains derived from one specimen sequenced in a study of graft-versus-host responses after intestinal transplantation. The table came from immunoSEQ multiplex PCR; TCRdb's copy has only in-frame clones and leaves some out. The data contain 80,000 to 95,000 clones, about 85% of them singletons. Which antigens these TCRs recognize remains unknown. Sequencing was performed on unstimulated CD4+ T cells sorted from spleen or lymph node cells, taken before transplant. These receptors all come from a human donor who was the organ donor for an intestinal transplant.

The CDR3 DNA reads TGTGCCAGCATCTCAGCGGGAGGGTGGTACAATGAGCAGTTCTTC. It is translated as CASISAGGWYNEQFF. The rearrangement links TRBV4-2 to TRBJ2-1; 10 positions agree with TRBD2. This CDR3 is built from 15 residues. In germline, CDR1 is LGHNA, CDR2 YNFKEQ. The ends lost 7 bases at V and 4 bases at J; junction bases unmatched: 7.

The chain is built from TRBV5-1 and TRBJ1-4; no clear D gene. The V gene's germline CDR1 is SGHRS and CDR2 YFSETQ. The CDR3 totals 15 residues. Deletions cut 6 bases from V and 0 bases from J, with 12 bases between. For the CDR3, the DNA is TGCGCCAGCACTGTTTCACCAGCAACTAATGAAAAACTGTTTTTT. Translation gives CASTVSPATNEKLFF.

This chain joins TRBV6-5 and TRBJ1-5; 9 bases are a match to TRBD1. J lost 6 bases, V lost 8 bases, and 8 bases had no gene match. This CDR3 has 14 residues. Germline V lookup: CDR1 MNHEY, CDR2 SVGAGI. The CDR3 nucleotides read TGTGCCAGCTGGGGGACAGGGCGCGGTCAGCCCCAGCATTTT. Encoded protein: CASWGTGRGQPQHF.

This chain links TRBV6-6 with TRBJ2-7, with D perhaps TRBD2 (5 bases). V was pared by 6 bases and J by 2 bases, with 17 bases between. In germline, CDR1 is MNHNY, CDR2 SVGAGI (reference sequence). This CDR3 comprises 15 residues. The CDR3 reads CASRLSTEGAYEQYF. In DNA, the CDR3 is TGTGCCAGCAGGTTATCAACCGAGGGAGCCTACGAGCAGTACTTC.

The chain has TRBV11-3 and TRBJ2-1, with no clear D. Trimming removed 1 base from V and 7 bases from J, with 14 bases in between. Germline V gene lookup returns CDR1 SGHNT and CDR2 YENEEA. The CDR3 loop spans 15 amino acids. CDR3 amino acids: CASSLVGSPGNEQFF. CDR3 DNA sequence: TGTGCCAGCAGCTTAGTTGGCAGCCCGGGTAATGAGCAGTTCTTC.

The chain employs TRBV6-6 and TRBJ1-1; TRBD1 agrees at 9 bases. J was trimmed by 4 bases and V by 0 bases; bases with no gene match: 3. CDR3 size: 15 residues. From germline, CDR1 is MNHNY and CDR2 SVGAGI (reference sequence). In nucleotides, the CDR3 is TGTGCCAGCAGTTACTCGGTGACAGGGGGCACTGAAGCTTTCTTT. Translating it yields CASSYSVTGGTEAFF.

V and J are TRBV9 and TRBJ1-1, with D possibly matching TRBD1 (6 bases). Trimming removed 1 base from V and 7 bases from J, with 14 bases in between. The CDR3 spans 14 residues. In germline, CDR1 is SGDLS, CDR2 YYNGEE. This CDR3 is CASSVSEEQGEAFF. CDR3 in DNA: TGTGCCAGCAGCGTAAGCGAGGAACAGGGTGAAGCTTTCTTT.

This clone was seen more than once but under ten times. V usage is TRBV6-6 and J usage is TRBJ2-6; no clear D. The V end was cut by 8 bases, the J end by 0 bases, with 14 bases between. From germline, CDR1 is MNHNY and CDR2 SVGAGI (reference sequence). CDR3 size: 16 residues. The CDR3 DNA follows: TGTGCCAGCCTAACTATAGACCTCTCTGGGGCCAACGTCCTGACTTTC. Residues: CASLTIDLSGANVLTF.

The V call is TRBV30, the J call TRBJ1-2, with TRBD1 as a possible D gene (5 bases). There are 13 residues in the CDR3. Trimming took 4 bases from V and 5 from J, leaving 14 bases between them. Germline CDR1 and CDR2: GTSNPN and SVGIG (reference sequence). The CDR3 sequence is CAWTEQGVYGYTF. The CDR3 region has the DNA TGTGCCTGGACGGAGCAGGGTGTATATGGCTACACCTTC.

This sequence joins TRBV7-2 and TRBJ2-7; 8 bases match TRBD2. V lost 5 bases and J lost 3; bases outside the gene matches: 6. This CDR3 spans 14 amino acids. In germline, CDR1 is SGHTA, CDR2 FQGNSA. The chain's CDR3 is CASSRRGDNYEQYF. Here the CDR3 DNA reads TGTGCCAGCAGCCGGCGGGGGGACAACTACGAGCAGTACTTC.

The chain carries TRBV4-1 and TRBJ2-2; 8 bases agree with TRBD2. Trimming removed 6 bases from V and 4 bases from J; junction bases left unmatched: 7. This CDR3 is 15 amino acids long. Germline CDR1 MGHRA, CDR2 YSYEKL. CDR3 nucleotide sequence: TGCGCCAGCAGGCAACGGGGGGGTAGCACCGGGGAGCTGTTTTTT. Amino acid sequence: CASRQRGGSTGELFF.

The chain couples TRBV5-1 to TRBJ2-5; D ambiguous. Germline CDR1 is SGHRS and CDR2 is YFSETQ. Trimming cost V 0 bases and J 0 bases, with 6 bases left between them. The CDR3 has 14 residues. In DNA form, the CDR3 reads TGCGCCAGCAGCTTGGTGAGTGACCAAGAGACCCAGTACTTC. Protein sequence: CASSLVSDQETQYF.

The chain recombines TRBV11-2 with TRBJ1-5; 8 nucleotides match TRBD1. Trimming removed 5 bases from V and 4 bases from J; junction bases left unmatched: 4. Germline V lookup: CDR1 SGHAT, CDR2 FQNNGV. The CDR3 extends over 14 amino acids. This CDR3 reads CASSGRDRNQPQHF. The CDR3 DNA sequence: TGTGCCAGCAGCGGCCGGGACAGGAATCAGCCCCAGCATTTT. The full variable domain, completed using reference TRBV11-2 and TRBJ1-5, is EAGVAQSPRYKIIEKRQSVAFWCNPISGHATLYWYQQILGQGPKLLIQFQNNGVVDDSQLPKDRFSAERLKGVDSTLKIQPAKLEDSAVYLCASSGRDRNQPQHFGDGTRLSIL.

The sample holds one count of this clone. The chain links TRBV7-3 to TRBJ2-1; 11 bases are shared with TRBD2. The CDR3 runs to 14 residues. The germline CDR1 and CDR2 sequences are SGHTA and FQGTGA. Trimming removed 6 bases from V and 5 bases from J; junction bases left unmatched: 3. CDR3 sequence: CASRLAGADNEQFF. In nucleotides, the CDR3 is TGTGCCAGCAGACTAGCGGGGGCAGACAATGAGCAGTTCTTC.

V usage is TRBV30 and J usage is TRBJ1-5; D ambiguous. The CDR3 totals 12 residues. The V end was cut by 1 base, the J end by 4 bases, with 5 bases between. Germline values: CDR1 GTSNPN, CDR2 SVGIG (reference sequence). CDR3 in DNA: TGTGCCTGGAGTGGGGAGAATCAGCCCCAGCATTTT. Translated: CAWSGENQPQHF.

CDR3 DNA sequence: TGTGCCTGGAGGAGACAGGGGGTCACTGAAGCTTTCTTT. Its translation is CAWRRQGVTEAFF. The V gene is TRBV30, the J gene TRBJ1-1; 9 bases match TRBD1. After removal of 3 bases from V and 4 bases from J, the junction contained 3 bases not matched to a gene. The germline V gene encodes CDR1 GTSNPN and CDR2 SVGIG (reference sequence). This CDR3 is 13 amino acids long.

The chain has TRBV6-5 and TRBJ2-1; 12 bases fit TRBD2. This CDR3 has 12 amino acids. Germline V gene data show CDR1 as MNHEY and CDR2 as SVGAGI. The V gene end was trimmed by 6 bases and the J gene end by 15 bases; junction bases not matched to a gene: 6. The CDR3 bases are TGTGCCAGCAGACGACTAGCGGGAGTTTGGTTCTTC. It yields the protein CASRRLAGVWFF.

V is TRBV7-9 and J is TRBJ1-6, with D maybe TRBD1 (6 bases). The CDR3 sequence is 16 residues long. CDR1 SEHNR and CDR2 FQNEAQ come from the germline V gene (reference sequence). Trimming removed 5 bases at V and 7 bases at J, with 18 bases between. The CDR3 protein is CASSHNPQGYNSPLHF. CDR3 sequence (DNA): TGTGCCAGCAGCCACAATCCGCAGGGGTACAATTCACCCCTCCACTTT.

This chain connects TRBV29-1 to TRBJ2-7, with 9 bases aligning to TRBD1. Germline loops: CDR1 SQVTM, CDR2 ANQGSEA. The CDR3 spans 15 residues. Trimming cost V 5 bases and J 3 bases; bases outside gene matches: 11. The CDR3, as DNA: TGCAGCGTTCTAGACAGGGGGGGCGAAGGCTACGAGCAGTACTTC. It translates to CSVLDRGGEGYEQYF.

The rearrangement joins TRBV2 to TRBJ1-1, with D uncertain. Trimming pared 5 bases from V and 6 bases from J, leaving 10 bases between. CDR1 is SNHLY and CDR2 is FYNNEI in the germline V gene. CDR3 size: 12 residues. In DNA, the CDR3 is TGTGCCAGCAGTCTTATATCAGCTGAAGCTTTCTTT. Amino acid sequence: CASSLISAEAFF.

CDR3 residues: CATKTSGGYEQYF. The CDR3 DNA is TGTGCCACAAAGACCAGCGGGGGTTACGAGCAGTACTTC. The J gene is TRBJ2-7, the V gene TRBV6-5; 8 nucleotides match TRBD2. Germline V gives CDR1 MNHEY, CDR2 SVGAGI. With V trimmed by 10 bases and J by 4 bases, 9 bases remained unmatched. The CDR3 has 13 amino acids.

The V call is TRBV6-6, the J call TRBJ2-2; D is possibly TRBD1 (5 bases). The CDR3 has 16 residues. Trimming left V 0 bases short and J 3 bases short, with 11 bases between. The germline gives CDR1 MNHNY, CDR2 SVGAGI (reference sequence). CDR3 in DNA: TGTGCCAGCAGTTACTCAGGCAGGGCATACACCGGGGAGCTGTTTTTT. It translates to CASSYSGRAYTGELFF.

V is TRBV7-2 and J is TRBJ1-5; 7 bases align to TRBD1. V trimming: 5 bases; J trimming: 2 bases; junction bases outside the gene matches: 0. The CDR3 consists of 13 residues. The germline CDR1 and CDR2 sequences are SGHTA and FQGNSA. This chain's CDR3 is CASSGQGNQPQHF. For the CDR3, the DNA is TGTGCCAGCAGCGGACAGGGCAATCAGCCCCAGCATTTT.

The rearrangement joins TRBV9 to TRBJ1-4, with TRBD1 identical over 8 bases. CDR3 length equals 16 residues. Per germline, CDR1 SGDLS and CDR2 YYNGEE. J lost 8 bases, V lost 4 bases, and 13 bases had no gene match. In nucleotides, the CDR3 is TGTGCCAGCAGCTTAAGGGGCGGGACAGGTCGGGAAAAACTGTTTTTT. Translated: CASSLRGGTGREKLFF.

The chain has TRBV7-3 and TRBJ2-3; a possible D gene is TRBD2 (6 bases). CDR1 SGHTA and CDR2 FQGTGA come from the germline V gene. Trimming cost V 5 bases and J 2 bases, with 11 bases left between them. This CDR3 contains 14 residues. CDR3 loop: CASSKTSYTDTQYF. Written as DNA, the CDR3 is TGTGCCAGCAGCAAGACTAGTTACACAGATACGCAGTATTTT. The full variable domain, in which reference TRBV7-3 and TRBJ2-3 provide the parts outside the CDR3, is GAGVSQTPSNKVTEKGKYVELRCDPISGHTALYWYRQSLGQGPEFLIYFQGTGAADDSGLPNDRFFAVRPEGSVSTLKIQRTERGDSAVYLCASSKTSYTDTQYFGPGTRLTVL.

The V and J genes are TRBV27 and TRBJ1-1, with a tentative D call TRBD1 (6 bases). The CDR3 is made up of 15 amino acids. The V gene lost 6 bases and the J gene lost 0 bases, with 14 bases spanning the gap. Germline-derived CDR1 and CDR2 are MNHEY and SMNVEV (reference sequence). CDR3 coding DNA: TGTGCCAGCAGCATCAATCAGGGGATGAACACTGAAGCTTTCTTT. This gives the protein CASSINQGMNTEAFF.

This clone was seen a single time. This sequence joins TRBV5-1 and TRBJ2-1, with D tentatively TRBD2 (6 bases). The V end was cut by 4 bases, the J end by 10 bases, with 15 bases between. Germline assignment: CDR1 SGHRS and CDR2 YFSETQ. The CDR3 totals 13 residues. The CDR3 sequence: CASSPDPSEEQFF. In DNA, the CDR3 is TGCGCCAGCAGCCCGGACCCTAGCGAAGAGCAGTTCTTC.

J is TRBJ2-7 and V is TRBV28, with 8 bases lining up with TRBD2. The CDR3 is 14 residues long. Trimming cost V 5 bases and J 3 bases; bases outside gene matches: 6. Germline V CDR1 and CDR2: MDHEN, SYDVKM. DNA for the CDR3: TGTGCCAGCAGTCCAGCCGGGACTAGCTACGAGCAGTACTTC. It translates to CASSPAGTSYEQYF.

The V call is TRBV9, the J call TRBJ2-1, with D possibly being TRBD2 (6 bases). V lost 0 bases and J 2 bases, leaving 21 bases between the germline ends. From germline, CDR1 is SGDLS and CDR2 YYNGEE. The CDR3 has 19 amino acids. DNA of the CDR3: TGTGCCAGCAGCGTAGAGGTAAGCCTTACGCGCGGGGCCTACAATGAGCAGTTCTTC. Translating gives CASSVEVSLTRGAYNEQFF.

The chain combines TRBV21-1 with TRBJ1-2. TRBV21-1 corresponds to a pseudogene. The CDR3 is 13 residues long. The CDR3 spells CASSRGVNYGYTF. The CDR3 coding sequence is TGTGCCAGCAGCAGGGGAGTTAACTATGGCTACACCTTC.